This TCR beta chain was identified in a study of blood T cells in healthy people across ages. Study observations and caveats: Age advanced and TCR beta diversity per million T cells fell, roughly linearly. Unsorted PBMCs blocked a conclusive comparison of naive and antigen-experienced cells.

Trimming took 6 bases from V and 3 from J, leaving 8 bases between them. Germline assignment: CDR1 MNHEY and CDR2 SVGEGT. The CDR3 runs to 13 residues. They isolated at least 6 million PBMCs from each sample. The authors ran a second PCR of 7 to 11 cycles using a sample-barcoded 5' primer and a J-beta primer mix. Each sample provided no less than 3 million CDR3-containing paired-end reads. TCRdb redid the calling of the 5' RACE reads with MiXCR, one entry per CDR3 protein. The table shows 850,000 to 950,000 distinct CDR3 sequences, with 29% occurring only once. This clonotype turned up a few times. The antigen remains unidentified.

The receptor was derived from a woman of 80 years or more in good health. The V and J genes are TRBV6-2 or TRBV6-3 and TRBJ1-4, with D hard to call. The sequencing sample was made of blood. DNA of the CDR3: TGTGCCAGCAGGCCGGCGGCTAATGAAAAACTGTTTTTT. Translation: CASRPAANEKLFF.